A selection of T cell receptor beta chains follows, all from one sample in a study of cytomegalovirus exposure and HLA in healthy donors. Using immunoSEQ multiplex PCR, the repertoire was profiled, and TCRdb retains in-frame clones only, with some absent. The sample includes around 180,000 clones, around 80% of them seen just once. The sequenced sample consisted of PBMCs. These receptors were taken from a young man in good health and CMV-seropositive. Both conserved end residues are part of each CDR3. The D gene is left open where the match is weak.

TRBV6-5	NA	TRBJ1-2	CASSYSEGFYGYTF	TGTGCCAGCAGTTACTCGGAGGGATTCTATGGCTACACCTTC
TRBV7-9	TRBD1	TRBJ2-7	CASSRRQGTYEQYF	TGTGCCAGCAGCCGTCGACAGGGGACCTACGAGCAGTACTTC
TRBV28	TRBD1	TRBJ1-2	CASSLDPTGEYGYTF	TGTGCCAGCAGTTTAGACCCTACAGGGGAATATGGCTACACCTTC
TRBV19	TRBD2	TRBJ2-3	CASSAATSGGTDTQYF	TGTGCCAGTAGTGCCGCGACTAGCGGTGGCACAGATACGCAGTATTTT
TRBV5-1	NA	TRBJ2-5	CASSLPPVETQYF	TGCGCCAGCAGCTTGCCCCCCGTGGAGACCCAGTACTTC
TRBV27	NA	TRBJ2-1	CASSSRSPGSNYNEQFF	TGTGCCAGCAGTTCCCGATCTCCGGGGTCTAACTACAATGAGCAGTTCTTC
TRBV5-4	TRBD2	TRBJ2-7	CASSIAGGKYYEQYF	TGTGCCAGCAGCATAGCGGGAGGAAAGTACTACGAGCAGTACTTC
TRBV30	TRBD2	TRBJ2-7	CAWSSGTSGSEQYF	TGTGCCTGGAGCTCCGGGACTAGCGGGAGCGAGCAGTACTTC
TRBV5-1	NA	TRBJ1-2	CASSLLSGEDGYTF	TGCGCCAGCAGCTTACTTTCGGGGGAGGATGGCTACACCTTC
TRBV18	TRBD2	TRBJ2-3	CASSRSGESTDTQYF	TGTGCCAGCTCACGTAGCGGGGAAAGCACAGATACGCAGTATTTT
TRBV4-3	NA	TRBJ2-4	CASSQDDGSIQYF	TGCGCCAGCAGCCAAGATGACGGGAGCATTCAGTACTTC
TRBV5-1	NA	TRBJ2-1	CASSLGLNEQFF	TGCGCCAGCAGCCTCGGACTGAATGAGCAGTTCTTC
TRBV25-1	TRBD1	TRBJ2-2	CASSEWGTGGTGELFF	TGTGCCAGCAGTGAATGGGGGACAGGTGGCACCGGGGAGCTGTTTTTT
TRBV18	TRBD1	TRBJ1-1	CASSPGGQGAGPTEAFF	TGTGCCAGCTCACCAGGAGGACAGGGGGCTGGGCCCACTGAAGCTTTCTTT
TRBV5-1	TRBD2	TRBJ2-7	CASSLGEGYEQYF	TGCGCCAGCAGCTTGGGGGAGGGCTACGAGCAGTACTTC
TRBV19	TRBD2	TRBJ2-5	CASSPLLAGQETQYF	TGTGCCAGTAGCCCCCTACTAGCGGGACAAGAGACCCAGTACTTC
TRBV5-1	TRBD2	TRBJ2-7	CASSLGAGGYEQYF	TGCGCCAGCAGCTTGGGCGCGGGGGGTTACGAGCAGTACTTC